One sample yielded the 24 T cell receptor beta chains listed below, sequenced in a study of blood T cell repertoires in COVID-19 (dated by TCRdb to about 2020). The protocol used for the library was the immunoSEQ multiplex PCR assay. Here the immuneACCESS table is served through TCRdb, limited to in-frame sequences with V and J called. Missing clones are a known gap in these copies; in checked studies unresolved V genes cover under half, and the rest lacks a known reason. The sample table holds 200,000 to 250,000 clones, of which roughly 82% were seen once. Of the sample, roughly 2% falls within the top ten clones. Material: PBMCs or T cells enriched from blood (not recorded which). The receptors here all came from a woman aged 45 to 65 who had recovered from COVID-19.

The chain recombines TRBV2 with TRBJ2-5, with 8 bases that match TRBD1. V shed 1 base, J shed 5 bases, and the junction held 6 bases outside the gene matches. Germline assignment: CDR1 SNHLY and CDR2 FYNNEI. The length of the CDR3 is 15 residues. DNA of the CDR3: TGTGCCAGCAGTGAAGACAGGGGGGTAGGGGAGACCCAGTACTTC. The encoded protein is CASSEDRGVGETQYF. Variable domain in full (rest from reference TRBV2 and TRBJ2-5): EPEVTQTPSHQVTQMGQEVILRCVPISNHLYFYWYRQILGQKVEFLVSFYNNEISEKSEIFDDQFSVERPDGSNFTLKIRSTKLEDSAMYFCASSEDRGVGETQYFGPGTRLLVL.

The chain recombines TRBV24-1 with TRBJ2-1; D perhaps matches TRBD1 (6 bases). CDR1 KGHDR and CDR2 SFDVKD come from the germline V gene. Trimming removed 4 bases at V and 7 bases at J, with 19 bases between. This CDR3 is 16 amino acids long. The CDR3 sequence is CATSDLGQRQENEQFF. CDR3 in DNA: TGTGCCACCAGTGACCTTGGACAACGACAGGAGAATGAGCAGTTCTTC.

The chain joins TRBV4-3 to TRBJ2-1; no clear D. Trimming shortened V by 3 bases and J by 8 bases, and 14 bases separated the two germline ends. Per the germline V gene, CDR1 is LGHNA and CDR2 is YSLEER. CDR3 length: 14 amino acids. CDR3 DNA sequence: TGCGCCAGCAGCCATGGTACCGGCGGCGATGAGCAGTTCTTC. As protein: CASSHGTGGDEQFF.

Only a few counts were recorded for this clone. The chain's CDR3 is CASSNRGRDQPQHF. In DNA form, the CDR3 reads TGTGCCAGCAGCAACAGGGGGCGGGATCAGCCCCAGCATTTT. This chain uses TRBV7-2 with TRBJ1-5, with TRBD1 matching 9 bases. This CDR3 region has 14 residues. Germline assignment: CDR1 SGHTA and CDR2 FQGNSA. V shed 5 bases, J shed 5 bases, and the junction held 4 bases outside the gene matches.

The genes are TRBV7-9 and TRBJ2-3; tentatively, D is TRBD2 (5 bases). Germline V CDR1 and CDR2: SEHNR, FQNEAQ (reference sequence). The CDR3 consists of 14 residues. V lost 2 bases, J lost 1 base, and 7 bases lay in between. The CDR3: CASSLTGGTDTQYF. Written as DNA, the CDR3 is TGTGCCAGCAGCTTAACCGGGGGCACAGATACGCAGTATTTT.

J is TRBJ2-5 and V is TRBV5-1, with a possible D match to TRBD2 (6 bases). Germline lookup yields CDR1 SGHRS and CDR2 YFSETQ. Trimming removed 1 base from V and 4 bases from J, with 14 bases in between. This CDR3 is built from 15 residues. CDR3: CASSLSRTGGETQYF. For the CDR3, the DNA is TGCGCCAGCAGCTTGAGTCGAACCGGGGGAGAGACCCAGTACTTC.

CDR3 sequence: CASSESGQPQHF. CDR3 bases: TGTGCCAGCAGTGAATCAGGTCAGCCCCAGCATTTT. The chain has TRBV27 and TRBJ1-5; D ambiguous. Trimming removed 5 bases from V and 6 bases from J, with 8 bases in between. The CDR3 spans 12 residues. CDR1 is MNHEY and CDR2 is SMNVEV in the germline V gene (reference sequence).

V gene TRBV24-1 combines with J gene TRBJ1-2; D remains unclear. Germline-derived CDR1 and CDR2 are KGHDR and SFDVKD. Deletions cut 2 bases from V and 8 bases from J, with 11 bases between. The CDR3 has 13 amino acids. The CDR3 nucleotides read TGTGCCACCAGTGATTCGGGCGGGAGGGGCTACACCTTC. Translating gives CATSDSGGRGYTF.

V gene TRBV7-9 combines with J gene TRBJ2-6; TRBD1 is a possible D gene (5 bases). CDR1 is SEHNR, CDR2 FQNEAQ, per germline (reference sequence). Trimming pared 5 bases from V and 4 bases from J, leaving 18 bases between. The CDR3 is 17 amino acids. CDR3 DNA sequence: TGTGCCAGCAGCCGCTCCTCAGGGTTGGGAGGGGCCAACGTCCTGACTTTC. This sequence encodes CASSRSSGLGGANVLTF.

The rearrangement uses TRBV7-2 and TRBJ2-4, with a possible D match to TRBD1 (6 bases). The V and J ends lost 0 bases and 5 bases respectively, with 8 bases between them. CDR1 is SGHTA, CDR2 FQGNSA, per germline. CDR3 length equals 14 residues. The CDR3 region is CASSLARGQNIQYF. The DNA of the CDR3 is TGTGCCAGCAGCTTAGCCAGGGGTCAAAACATTCAGTACTTC.

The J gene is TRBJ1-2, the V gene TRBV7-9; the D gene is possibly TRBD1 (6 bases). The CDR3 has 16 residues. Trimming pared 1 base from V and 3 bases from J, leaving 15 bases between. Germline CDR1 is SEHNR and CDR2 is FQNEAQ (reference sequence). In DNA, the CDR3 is TGTGCCAGCAGCTTAGAGGTAGTGAGACAGGACTATGGCTACACCTTC. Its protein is CASSLEVVRQDYGYTF.

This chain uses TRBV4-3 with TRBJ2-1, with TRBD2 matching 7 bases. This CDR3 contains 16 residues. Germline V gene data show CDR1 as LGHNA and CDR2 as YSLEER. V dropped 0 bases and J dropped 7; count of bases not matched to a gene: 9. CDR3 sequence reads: CASSQDSPGGLNEQFF. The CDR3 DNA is TGCGCCAGCAGCCAAGATAGTCCGGGAGGTTTAAATGAGCAGTTCTTC.

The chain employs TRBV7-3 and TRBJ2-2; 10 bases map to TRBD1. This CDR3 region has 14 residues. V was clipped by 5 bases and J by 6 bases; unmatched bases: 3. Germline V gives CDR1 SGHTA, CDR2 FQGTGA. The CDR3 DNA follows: TGTGCCAGCAGCCTGGGACAGGGGTCCGGGGAGCTGTTTTTT. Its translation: CASSLGQGSGELFF.

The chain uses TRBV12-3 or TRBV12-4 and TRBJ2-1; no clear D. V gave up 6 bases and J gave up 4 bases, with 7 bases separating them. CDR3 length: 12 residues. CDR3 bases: TGTGCCAGCAGGGGCCAGTACAATGAGCAGTTCTTC. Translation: CASRGQYNEQFF.

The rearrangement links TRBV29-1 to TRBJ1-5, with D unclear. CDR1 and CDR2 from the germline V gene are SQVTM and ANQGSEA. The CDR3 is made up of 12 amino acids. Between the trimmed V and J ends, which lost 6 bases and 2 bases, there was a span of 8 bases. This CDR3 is CSVADGNQPQHF. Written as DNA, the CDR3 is TGCAGCGTCGCGGATGGCAATCAGCCCCAGCATTTT.

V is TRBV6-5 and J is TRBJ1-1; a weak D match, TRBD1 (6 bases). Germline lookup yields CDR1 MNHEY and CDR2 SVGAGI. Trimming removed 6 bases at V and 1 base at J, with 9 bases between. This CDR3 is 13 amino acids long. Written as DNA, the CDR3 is TGTGCCAGCAGGGAGACAGGGAACACTGAAGCTTTCTTT. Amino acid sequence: CASRETGNTEAFF.

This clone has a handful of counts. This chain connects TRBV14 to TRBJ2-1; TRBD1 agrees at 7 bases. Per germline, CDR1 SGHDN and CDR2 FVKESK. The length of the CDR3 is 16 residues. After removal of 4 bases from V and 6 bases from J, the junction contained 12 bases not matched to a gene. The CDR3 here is CASSLLTGLVTNEQFF. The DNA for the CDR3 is TGTGCCAGCAGCCTCCTGACAGGGTTGGTTACCAATGAGCAGTTCTTC.

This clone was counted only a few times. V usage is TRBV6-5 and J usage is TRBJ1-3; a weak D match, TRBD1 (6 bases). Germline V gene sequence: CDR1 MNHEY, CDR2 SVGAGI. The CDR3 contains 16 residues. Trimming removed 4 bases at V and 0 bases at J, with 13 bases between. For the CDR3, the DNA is TGTGCCAGCAGTTTTCAACAGGGCGTCTCTGGAAACACCATATATTTT. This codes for CASSFQQGVSGNTIYF.

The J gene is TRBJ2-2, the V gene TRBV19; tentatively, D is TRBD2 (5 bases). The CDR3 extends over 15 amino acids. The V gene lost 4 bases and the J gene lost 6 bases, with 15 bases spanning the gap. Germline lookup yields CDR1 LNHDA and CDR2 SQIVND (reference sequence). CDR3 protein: CASSTPGVGSGELFF. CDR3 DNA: TGTGCCAGTAGTACCCCCGGGGTCGGTTCCGGGGAGCTGTTTTTT.

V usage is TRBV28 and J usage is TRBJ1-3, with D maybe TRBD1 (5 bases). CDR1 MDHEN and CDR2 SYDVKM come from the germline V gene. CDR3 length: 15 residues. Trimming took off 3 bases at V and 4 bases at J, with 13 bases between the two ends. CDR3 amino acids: CASSFIREVGNTIYF. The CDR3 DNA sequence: TGTGCCAGCAGTTTTATCAGGGAAGTCGGAAACACCATATATTTT.

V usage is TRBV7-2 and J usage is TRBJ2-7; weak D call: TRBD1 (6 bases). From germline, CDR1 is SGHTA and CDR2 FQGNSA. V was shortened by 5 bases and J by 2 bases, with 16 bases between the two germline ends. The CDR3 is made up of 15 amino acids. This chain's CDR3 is CASSPGQKITYEQYF. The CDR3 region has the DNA TGTGCCAGCAGCCCCGGACAGAAGATTACCTACGAGCAGTACTTC. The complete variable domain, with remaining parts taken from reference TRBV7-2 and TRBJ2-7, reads GAGVSQSPSNKVTEKGKDVELRCDPISGHTALYWYRQSLGQGLEFLIYFQGNSAPDKSGLPSDRFSAERTGGSVSTLTIQRTQQEDSAVYLCASSPGQKITYEQYFGPGTRLTVT.

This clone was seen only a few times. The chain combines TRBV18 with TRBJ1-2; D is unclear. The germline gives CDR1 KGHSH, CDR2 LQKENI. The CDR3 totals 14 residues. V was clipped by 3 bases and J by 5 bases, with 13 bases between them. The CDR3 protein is CASSPPEVGYGYTF. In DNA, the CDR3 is TGTGCCAGCTCACCCCCGGAGGTAGGGTATGGCTACACCTTC.

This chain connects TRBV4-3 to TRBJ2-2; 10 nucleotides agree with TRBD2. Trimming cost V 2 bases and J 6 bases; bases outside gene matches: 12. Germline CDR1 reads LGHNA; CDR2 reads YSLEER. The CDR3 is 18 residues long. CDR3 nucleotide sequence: TGCGCCAGCAGCCAATCAGTTGTGGCTAGCGGGAGCGCCGGGGAGCTGTTTTTT. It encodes CASSQSVVASGSAGELFF.

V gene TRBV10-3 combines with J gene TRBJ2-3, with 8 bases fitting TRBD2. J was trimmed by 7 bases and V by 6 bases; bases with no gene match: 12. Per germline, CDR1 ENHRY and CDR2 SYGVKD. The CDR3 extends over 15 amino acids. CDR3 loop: CAISDGLADGHTQYF. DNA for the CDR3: TGTGCCATCAGCGACGGACTAGCCGACGGCCATACGCAGTATTTT.